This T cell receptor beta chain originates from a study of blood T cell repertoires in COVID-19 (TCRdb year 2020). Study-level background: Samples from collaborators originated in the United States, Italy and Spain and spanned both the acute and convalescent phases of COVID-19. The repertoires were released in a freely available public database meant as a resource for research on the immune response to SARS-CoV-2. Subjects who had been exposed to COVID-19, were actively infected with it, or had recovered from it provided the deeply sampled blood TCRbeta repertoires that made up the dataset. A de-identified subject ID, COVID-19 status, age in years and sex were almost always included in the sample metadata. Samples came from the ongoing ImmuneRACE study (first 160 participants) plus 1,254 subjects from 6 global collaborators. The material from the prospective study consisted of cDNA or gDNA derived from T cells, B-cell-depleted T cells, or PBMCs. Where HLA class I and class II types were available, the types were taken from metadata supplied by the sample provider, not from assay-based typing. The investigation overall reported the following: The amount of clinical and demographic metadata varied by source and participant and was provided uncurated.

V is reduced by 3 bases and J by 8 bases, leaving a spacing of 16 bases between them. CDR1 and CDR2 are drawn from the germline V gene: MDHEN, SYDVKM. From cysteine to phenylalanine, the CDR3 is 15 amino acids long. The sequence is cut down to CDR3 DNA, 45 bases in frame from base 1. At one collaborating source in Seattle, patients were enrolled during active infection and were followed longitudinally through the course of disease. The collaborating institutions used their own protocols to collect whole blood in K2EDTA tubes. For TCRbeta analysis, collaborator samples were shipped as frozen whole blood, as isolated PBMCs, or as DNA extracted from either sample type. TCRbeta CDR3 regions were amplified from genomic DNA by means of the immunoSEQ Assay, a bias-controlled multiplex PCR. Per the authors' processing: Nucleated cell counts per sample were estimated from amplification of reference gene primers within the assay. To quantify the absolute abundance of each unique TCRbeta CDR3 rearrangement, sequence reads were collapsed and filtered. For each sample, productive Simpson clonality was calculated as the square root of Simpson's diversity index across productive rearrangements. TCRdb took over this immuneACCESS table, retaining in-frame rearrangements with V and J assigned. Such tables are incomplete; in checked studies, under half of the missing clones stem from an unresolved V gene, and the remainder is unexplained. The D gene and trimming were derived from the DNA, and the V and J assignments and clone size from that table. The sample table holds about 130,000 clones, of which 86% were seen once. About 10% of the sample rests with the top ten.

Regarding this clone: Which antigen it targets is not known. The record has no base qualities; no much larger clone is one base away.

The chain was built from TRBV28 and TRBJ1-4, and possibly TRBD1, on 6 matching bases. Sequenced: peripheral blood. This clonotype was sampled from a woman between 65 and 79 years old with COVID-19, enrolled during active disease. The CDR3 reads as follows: CASSLPVGGWEKLFF. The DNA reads TGTGCCAGCAGTTTGCCGGTTGGGGGCTGGGAAAAACTGTTTTTT.